This TCR beta chain was obtained from a study of T cells in Graves' hyperthyroidism and ophthalmopathy (dated by TCRdb to between 2017 and 2020). For the wider study: Peripheral blood samples were taken at the time of initial diagnosis, prior to any treatment. For training and testing, the roughly 93 patients in the discovery cohort were randomly divided in a 7:3 ratio. According to the paper, TCR Vbeta CDR3 sequencing was carried out on more than 120 peripheral blood samples, which came from more than 40 ophthalmopathy, some 73 hyperthyroidism and about 17 progressor patients. Once sampling was done, hyperthyroidism patients were given methimazole at a starting dose of 30 mg daily, whereas ophthalmopathy patients were given high-dose intravenous methylprednisolone. Thyroid tissue and blood T-cell repertoires from about six Graves' hyperthyroidism patients were also compared in the study. To identify distinguishing TCR V-J signatures, a discovery cohort of about 100 patients was used, comprising 43 with Graves' ophthalmopathy and some 60 with stable Graves' hyperthyroidism. Prospective prediction of ophthalmopathy was tested in an independent validation cohort of 18 to 20 hyperthyroidism patients and 17 patients who later progressed to ophthalmopathy.

The research as a whole found: Sample size was not statistically predetermined, and investigators were not blinded to group allocation. Blood samples also contained most of the expanded thyroid clonotypes (frequency above 0.001), which suggests that blood repertoires may reflect thyroid immune responses. Ophthalmopathy was separated from stable hyperthyroidism by a 13 V-J signature model, with just over 85% sensitivity and about 81% specificity obtained in cross-validation and 80%/75% obtained in testing. In validation, the model predicted progression to ophthalmopathy with around 71% sensitivity and approximately 72% specificity, a median of about six months before onset.

This clonotype was observed a few times. The clone's antigen remains unknown. No per-base quality is available; no much larger clone lies one base away. In the germline V gene, CDR1 corresponds to MDHEN and CDR2 to SYDVKM. V drops 5 bases and J drops 1 base, leaving 18 bases in between. The CDR3 runs 17 amino acids, cysteine and phenylalanine included. The DNA shown is the 51-base CDR3, in frame from base 1. The TCR beta CDR3 regions were amplified from the RNA transcripts. The first round of RT-PCR for the TCR CDR3 was performed with the HTBI primer set and the Qiagen OneStep RT-PCR kit. Libraries were constructed in a second round of multiplex PCR, after which size selection and purification were carried out. The libraries were sequenced on an Illumina HiSeq2000 using paired-end 100 bp reads. Processing in the source paper ran as follows. Raw data were processed with SOAPnuke, discarding reads with adapters, uncalled bases, mean Phred below 15, or no exact constant-primer or identifier match. COPE v1.2.5 was used to merge the high-quality paired reads, and each unique nucleotide sequence was defined as a clonotype. MiTCR v1.1 was used to align the clonotypes against IMGT TRBV, TRBD and TRBJ reference segments. Only V-J combinations with frequency above 0.0001, covering roughly 99% of repertoires, were analysed. A TCS score was defined as the ratio of F50 (clonal expansion) to E x V (chaos), with BLOSUM62-based TCRdist applied between CDR3 peptides within each V-J. Welch's t-statistics and random forest reduced around 520 V-J features to under 15, which were used in a naive Bayes classifier (R e1071). TCRdb reran the public reads through fastp at Q25 and MiXCR, keeping productive beta chains. All rows with the same CDR3 protein become a single entry with the most common DNA and genes. These V and J calls derive from TCRdb rather than the authors' analysis. A total of 500,000 to 650,000 distinct CDR3 sequences appear in this sample, about 20% of them only once. Of the sample, roughly 47% falls within the top ten clones.

Ophthalmopathy patients had moderately to severely active disease, with a Clinical Activity Score of 3 or more, a NOSPECS grade of 4 or more, and a disease duration of less than 3 months. Patients with uncontrolled infections, other autoimmune diseases, pregnancy or lactation were excluded. Diagnoses relied on clinical symptoms, serum thyroxine and TRAb, thyroid ultrasound and orbital computed tomography. Ficoll-Paque density gradient centrifugation was used to isolate PBMCs from around 10 ml of fresh peripheral blood. Total RNA was extracted with Trizol reagent, and quality was checked on an Agilent 2100 Bioanalyzer.

Input material: blood. The chain employs TRBV28 and TRBJ1-5; the D segment could be TRBD1, given 5 matching bases. The sequence derives from a man aged 35 to 55 with Graves' ophthalmopathy. CDR3 protein: CASSVPVGVASNQPQHF. The DNA reads TGTGCCAGCAGTGTCCCCGTGGGGGTAGCGAGCAATCAGCCCCAGCATTTT.